The next 28 T cell receptor beta chains were all read from a single sample in a study of blood T cell repertoires in COVID-19. Assay: immunoSEQ multiplex PCR; the TCRdb copy retains only in-frame clones and omits some. The sample has about 480,000 clones, approximately 90% seen once. Sequencing was done on a sample of PBMCs or T cells enriched from blood (not recorded which). These receptors originate from a woman in her fifties or sixties who had recovered from COVID-19.

V is TRBV9 and J is TRBJ1-2, with D unresolved. This CDR3 region has 15 residues. The V end lost 3 bases, the J end lost 5 bases, and 17 bases lay between the germline ends. Germline loops: CDR1 SGDLS, CDR2 YYNGEE. CDR3 protein: CASSGREYGVYGYTF. The DNA for the CDR3 is TGTGCCAGCAGCGGCCGGGAATATGGCGTTTATGGCTACACCTTC.

CDR3 region: CASRPLDSNQPQHF. The CDR3 nucleotides read TGTGCCAGCAGACCCCTAGATAGCAATCAGCCCCAGCATTTT. This sequence joins TRBV6-5 and TRBJ1-5, with D uncertain. The CDR3 length is 14 residues. Germline V CDR1 and CDR2: MNHEY, SVGAGI. The V end was cut by 6 bases, the J end by 0 bases, with 9 bases between.

This clone was found once. This chain's CDR3 is CASILGALGNTIYF. The CDR3 DNA reads as TGTGCCAGCATTCTGGGGGCCCTCGGAAACACCATATATTTT. This chain joins TRBV6-5 and TRBJ1-3; D perhaps matches TRBD1 (6 bases). Germline V gene lookup returns CDR1 MNHEY and CDR2 SVGAGI. Trimming took 7 bases from V and 4 from J, leaving 14 bases between them. The CDR3 contains 14 residues.

The chain joins TRBV9 to TRBJ1-2; the match to TRBD1 covers 10 bases. This CDR3 is built from 15 residues. After removal of 0 bases from V and 6 bases from J, the junction contained 5 bases not matched to a gene. Germline-derived CDR1 and CDR2 are SGDLS and YYNGEE. The CDR3 bases are TGTGCCAGCAGCGTAGAGGGACAGGGGCTAGATGGCTACACCTTC. Translating gives CASSVEGQGLDGYTF.

This clone was recorded many times. CDR3 in DNA: TGTGCCAGCAGTTTTTCCGGGACAGGGAACACCGGGGAGCTGTTTTTT. Translated: CASSFSGTGNTGELFF. The V call is TRBV6-5, the J call TRBJ2-2; 8 bases line up with TRBD1. V trimming: 4 bases; J trimming: 1 base; junction bases outside the gene matches: 5. In germline, CDR1 is MNHEY, CDR2 SVGAGI. CDR3 size: 16 residues.

This chain links TRBV27 with TRBJ2-1; D possibly corresponds to TRBD2 (6 bases). This CDR3 spans 20 amino acids. The V end was cut by 4 bases, the J end by 4 bases, with 29 bases between. Germline CDR1 MNHEY, CDR2 SMNVEV (reference sequence). CDR3: CASSWISVEGYLNRYNEQFF. The CDR3, as DNA: TGTGCCAGCAGTTGGATTTCGGTGGAGGGATACTTAAATCGTTACAATGAGCAGTTCTTC.

This rearrangement joins TRBV18 to TRBJ1-5, with 7 bases aligning to TRBD1. Germline V gene data show CDR1 as KGHSH and CDR2 as LQKENI. The CDR3 is 15 residues long. With 3 bases clipped from V and 7 bases from J, the junction kept 9 bases outside the gene matches. In DNA form, the CDR3 reads TGTGCCAGCTCACCCGGGACAGAAGTAGGCCAGCCCCAGCATTTT. This translates into CASSPGTEVGQPQHF.

The gene calls are TRBV2 and TRBJ1-1; no reliable D call. V dropped 7 bases and J dropped 3 bases, with 12 bases sitting between them. This CDR3 has 13 amino acids. The germline CDR1 and CDR2 sequences are SNHLY and FYNNEI. CDR3 coding DNA: TGTGCCAGCACTCCGCGAGAGGACACTGAAGCTTTCTTT. Translated, it gives CASTPREDTEAFF.

The chain joins TRBV19 to TRBJ2-4; D perhaps matches TRBD2 (6 bases). The CDR3 has 15 amino acids. Trimming pared 9 bases from V and 1 base from J, leaving 16 bases between. Germline values: CDR1 LNHDA, CDR2 SQIVND (reference sequence). The CDR3, as DNA: TGTGCCAGCCGGACGTCCCGGGGGGCCAAAAACATTCAGTACTTC. Its protein product is CASRTSRGAKNIQYF.

The chain uses TRBV12-3 or TRBV12-4 and TRBJ1-1; tentative D call: TRBD1 (5 bases). V lost 5 bases and J lost 0, with 7 bases in between. The CDR3 consists of 13 residues. This CDR3 is CASSTGLNTEAFF. The CDR3 DNA is TGTGCCAGCAGTACAGGATTGAACACTGAAGCTTTCTTT.

The chain recombines TRBV10-3 with TRBJ2-5, with 12 bases matching TRBD1. There are 15 residues in the CDR3. V lost 7 bases to trimming and J lost 5 bases; unmatched junction nucleotides: 8. Germline V CDR1 and CDR2: ENHRY, SYGVKD. CDR3 region: CAINSGTGGSETQYF. The DNA for the CDR3 is TGTGCCATCAATTCCGGGACAGGGGGCTCGGAGACCCAGTACTTC.

The chain combines TRBV5-1 with TRBJ1-1; D perhaps matches TRBD1 (5 bases). Trimming took off 2 bases at V and 1 base at J, with 15 bases between the two ends. In germline, CDR1 is SGHRS, CDR2 YFSETQ. This CDR3 has 16 residues. The CDR3: CASSLVTGRTNTEAFF. CDR3 sequence (DNA): TGCGCCAGCAGCTTAGTTACAGGACGGACGAACACTGAAGCTTTCTTT.

This rearrangement joins TRBV3-1 (or the pseudogene TRBV3-2) to TRBJ1-1; possibly TRBD1 for D (5 bases). The CDR3 consists of 13 residues. Germline CDR1 and CDR2: LGHDT and YNNKEL (reference sequence). The V gene lost 8 bases and the J gene lost 4 bases, with 14 bases spanning the gap. The CDR3 protein is CASRSQGRTEAFF. CDR3 bases: TGTGCCAGCCGTTCCCAGGGTCGCACTGAAGCTTTCTTT.

A few counts support this clone. The chain links TRBV19 to TRBJ1-1; 8 bases align to TRBD1. CDR3 length: 12 amino acids. V shed 9 bases, J shed 5 bases, and the junction held 5 bases outside the gene matches. Germline CDR1 reads LNHDA; CDR2 reads SQIVND (reference sequence). The CDR3 DNA reads TGTGCCAGCCGGACAGGGCGGACTGAAGCTTTCTTT. Its translation: CASRTGRTEAFF.

The chain uses TRBV6-5 and TRBJ2-6; 8 nucleotides line up with TRBD1. In germline, CDR1 is MNHEY, CDR2 SVGAGI. V shed 2 bases and J 4 bases; nucleotides not matched to a gene: 1. The CDR3 totals 15 residues. The CDR3 DNA follows: TGTGCCAGCAGTTACGCAGGGGGCGGGGCCAACGTCCTGACTTTC. Translated: CASSYAGGGANVLTF.

This clone was detected a few times. This rearrangement joins TRBV24-1 to TRBJ2-5; 7 bases align to TRBD2. This CDR3 region has 15 residues. Germline CDR1 reads KGHDR; CDR2 reads SFDVKD. Trimming at V came to 1 base and at J to 5 bases, leaving 6 bases not matched to a gene. The CDR3 protein is CATSDFASGGETQYF. CDR3 DNA: TGTGCCACCAGTGATTTCGCTAGCGGTGGGGAGACCCAGTACTTC.

This clone was counted a single time. This chain joins TRBV6-1 and TRBJ2-5; TRBD2 matches at 10 bases. The CDR3 runs to 19 residues. V was pared by 4 bases and J by 4 bases, with 18 bases of the junction left unmatched. Germline V gene lookup returns CDR1 MNHNS and CDR2 SASEGT. CDR3 in amino acids: CASSVWGGLAGARGETQYF. CDR3 in DNA: TGTGCCAGCAGTGTCTGGGGGGGGCTAGCGGGGGCCCGCGGAGAGACCCAGTACTTC.

V and J are TRBV11-3 and TRBJ2-7, with 12 bases fitting TRBD2. V lost 5 bases to trimming and J lost 5 bases; unmatched junction nucleotides: 7. This CDR3 is built from 15 residues. Germline V CDR1 and CDR2: SGHNT, YENEEA. As DNA, the CDR3 is TGTGCCAGCAGCCGTGGGACTAGCGGGTGGCACGAGCAGTACTTC. It specifies CASSRGTSGWHEQYF.

This clone came up once. The chain couples TRBV6-5 to TRBJ1-2; 11 nucleotides line up with TRBD1. CDR3 length equals 16 residues. Germline CDR1 reads MNHEY; CDR2 reads SVGAGI. The V segment lost 2 bases and the J segment 8 bases; nucleotides outside the gene matches: 10. Here the CDR3 reads CASSYTGGQGAGGYTF. The CDR3 DNA sequence: TGTGCCAGCAGTTACACCGGTGGACAGGGGGCGGGCGGCTACACCTTC.

The chain links TRBV5-5 to TRBJ2-7; D may be TRBD1 (6 bases). The CDR3 totals 14 residues. Germline CDR1 SGHKS, CDR2 YYEKEE (reference sequence). Trimming removed 2 bases from V and 5 bases from J, with 14 bases in between. CDR3 DNA sequence: TGTGCCAGCAGCTTTAGGCAGGGGTCGCACGAGCAGTACGTC. As protein: CASSFRQGSHEQYV.

V usage is TRBV24-1 and J usage is TRBJ1-5, with D unresolved. V shed 5 bases and J shed 0 bases, with 10 bases lying between them. CDR3 size: 15 residues. Germline V lookup: CDR1 KGHDR, CDR2 SFDVKD. The CDR3 loop is CATSVDTYSNQPQHF. The CDR3 DNA follows: TGTGCCACCAGTGTCGACACCTATAGCAATCAGCCCCAGCATTTT.

The genes are TRBV9 and TRBJ1-4, with 10 bases matching TRBD1. The ends lost 3 bases at V and 1 base at J; junction bases unmatched: 3. The CDR3 contains 16 residues. Per the germline V gene, CDR1 is SGDLS and CDR2 is YYNGEE. The CDR3 region is CASSGGQGLTNEKLFF. The CDR3 DNA reads as TGTGCCAGCAGCGGGGGACAGGGGTTAACTAATGAAAAACTGTTTTTT.

The rearrangement uses TRBV11-3 and TRBJ2-2; 8 bases align to TRBD1. With 11 bases clipped from V and 4 bases from J, the junction kept 9 bases outside the gene matches. The CDR3 is 14 amino acids. CDR1 is SGHNT and CDR2 is YENEEA in the germline V gene. The CDR3 nucleotides read TGTGCCTGGCGGAGGACAGGGAGCACCGGGGAGCTGTTTTTT. This gives the protein CAWRRTGSTGELFF.

The CDR3 DNA follows: TGTGCCAGAAGCTTAGATGGTAGCTCCTATAATTCACCCCTCCACTTT. The encoded protein is CARSLDGSSYNSPLHF. The chain employs TRBV7-5 and TRBJ1-6. TRBV7-5 is assigned pseudogene status. The CDR3 loop spans 16 amino acids.

This chain's CDR3 is CATSEGTGATGELFF. DNA of the CDR3: TGTGCCACCAGTGAGGGGACAGGGGCCACCGGGGAGCTGTTTTTT. The V gene is TRBV24-1, the J gene TRBJ2-2, with TRBD1 identical over 10 bases. The CDR3 totals 15 residues. From germline, CDR1 is KGHDR and CDR2 SFDVKD. The trim removed 4 bases at V and 4 bases at J, leaving 2 bases unmatched.

This chain joins TRBV25-1 and TRBJ2-5, with 10 bases fitting TRBD1. V shed 1 base and J 5 bases; nucleotides not matched to a gene: 7. CDR1 and CDR2 (germline): MGHDK, SYGVNS. The CDR3 is 16 amino acids. The CDR3 nucleotides read TGTGCCAGCAGTGAATCCTGGACAGGGGGAAGGGAGACCCAGTACTTC. It codes for CASSESWTGGRETQYF.

The CDR3 DNA reads TGCAGTGCTAGTGAGGGGGGGCAGACCCAGTACTTC. Encoded protein: CSASEGGQTQYF. The J gene is TRBJ2-5, the V gene TRBV20-1; D may be TRBD2 (7 bases). The CDR3 spans 12 residues. CDR1 and CDR2 from the germline V gene are DFQATT and SNEGSKA (reference sequence). V dropped 3 bases and J dropped 6 bases, with 11 bases sitting between them.

This chain connects TRBV7-2 to TRBJ1-2, with 11 bases matching TRBD1. Germline CDR1 SGHTA, CDR2 FQGNSA. This CDR3 comprises 14 residues. V lost 4 bases and J lost 13; bases outside the gene matches: 11. CDR3 in amino acids: CASSSTGQGASLTF. Here the CDR3 DNA reads TGTGCCAGCAGCTCCACCGGACAGGGGGCCTCCCTCACCTTC.